This TCR beta chain was identified during a study of breast tumors, draining lymph nodes, adjacent tissues. Study observations and caveats: Most tumor T cells seemingly derive from lymph node, then expand in tumor. Compared with lymph nodes, tumors were less diverse; compared with nontumor tissue, more.

This clonotype was recorded once. Its antigen is currently unknown. The lymph nodes were axillary draining lymph nodes from breast cancer patients. TCRdb ran MiXCR on the multiplex PCR reads and lists one entry per CDR3 protein. Of 200,000 to 250,000 distinct CDR3 sequences listed, under 35% were seen once; the top ten hold roughly 3.5%. This CDR3 region has 17 residues. The junction had 8 bases not matched to a gene; V was cut back by 6 bases and J by 3 bases. The germline V gene has CDR1 SGHTA and CDR2 FQGTGA. Sequencing was performed on axillary lymph node tissue. The clonotype originates from a female donor with breast cancer. Some clones in this sample may be carry-over from other donors' samples. The chain recombines TRBV7-3 with TRBJ1-6, with TRBD1 matching 10 bases. Here the CDR3 DNA reads TGTGCCAGCAGTACGACAGGGGGCTTGGGCTATAATTCACCCCTCCACTTT. It yields the protein CASSTTGGLGYNSPLHF.